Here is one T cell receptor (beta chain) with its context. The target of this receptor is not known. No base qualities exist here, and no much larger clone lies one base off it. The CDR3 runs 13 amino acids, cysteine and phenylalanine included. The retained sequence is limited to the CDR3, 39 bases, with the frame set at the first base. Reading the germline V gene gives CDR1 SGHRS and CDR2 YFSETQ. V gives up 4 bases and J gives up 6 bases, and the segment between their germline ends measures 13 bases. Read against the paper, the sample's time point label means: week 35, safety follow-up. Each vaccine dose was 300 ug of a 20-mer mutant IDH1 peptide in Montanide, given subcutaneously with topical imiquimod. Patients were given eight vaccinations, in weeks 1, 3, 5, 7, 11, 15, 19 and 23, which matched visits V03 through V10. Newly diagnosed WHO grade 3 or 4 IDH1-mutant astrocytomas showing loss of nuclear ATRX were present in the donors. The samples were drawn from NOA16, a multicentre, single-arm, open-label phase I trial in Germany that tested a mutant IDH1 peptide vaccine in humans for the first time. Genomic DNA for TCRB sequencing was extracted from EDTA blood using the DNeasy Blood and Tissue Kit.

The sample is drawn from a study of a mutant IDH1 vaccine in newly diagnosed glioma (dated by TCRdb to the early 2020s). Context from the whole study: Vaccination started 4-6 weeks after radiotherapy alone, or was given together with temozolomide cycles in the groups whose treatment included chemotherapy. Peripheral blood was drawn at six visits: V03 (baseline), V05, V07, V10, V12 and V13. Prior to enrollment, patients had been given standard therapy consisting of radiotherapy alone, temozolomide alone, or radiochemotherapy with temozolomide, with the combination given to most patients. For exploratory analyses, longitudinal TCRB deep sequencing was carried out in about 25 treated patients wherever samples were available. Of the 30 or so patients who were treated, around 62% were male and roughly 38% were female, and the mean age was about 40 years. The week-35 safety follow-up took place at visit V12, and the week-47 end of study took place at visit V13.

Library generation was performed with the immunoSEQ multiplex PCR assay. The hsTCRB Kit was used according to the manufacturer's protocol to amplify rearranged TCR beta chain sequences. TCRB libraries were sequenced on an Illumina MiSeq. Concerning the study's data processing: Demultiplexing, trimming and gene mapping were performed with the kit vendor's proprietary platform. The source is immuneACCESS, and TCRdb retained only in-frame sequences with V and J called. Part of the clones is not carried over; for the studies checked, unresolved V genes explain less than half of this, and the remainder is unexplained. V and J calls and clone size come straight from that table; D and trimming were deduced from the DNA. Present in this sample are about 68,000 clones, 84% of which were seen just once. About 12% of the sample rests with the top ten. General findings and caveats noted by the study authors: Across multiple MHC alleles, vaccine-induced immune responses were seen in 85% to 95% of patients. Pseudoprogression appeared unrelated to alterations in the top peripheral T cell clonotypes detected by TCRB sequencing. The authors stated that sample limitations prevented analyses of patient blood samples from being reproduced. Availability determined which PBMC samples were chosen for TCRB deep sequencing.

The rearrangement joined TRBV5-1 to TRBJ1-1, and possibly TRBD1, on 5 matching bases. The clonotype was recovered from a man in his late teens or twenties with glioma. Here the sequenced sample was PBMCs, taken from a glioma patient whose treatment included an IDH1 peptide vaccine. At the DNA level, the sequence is TGCGCCAGCAGCATATACCAGGGAGCTGAAGCTTTCTTT. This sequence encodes CASSIYQGAEAFF.